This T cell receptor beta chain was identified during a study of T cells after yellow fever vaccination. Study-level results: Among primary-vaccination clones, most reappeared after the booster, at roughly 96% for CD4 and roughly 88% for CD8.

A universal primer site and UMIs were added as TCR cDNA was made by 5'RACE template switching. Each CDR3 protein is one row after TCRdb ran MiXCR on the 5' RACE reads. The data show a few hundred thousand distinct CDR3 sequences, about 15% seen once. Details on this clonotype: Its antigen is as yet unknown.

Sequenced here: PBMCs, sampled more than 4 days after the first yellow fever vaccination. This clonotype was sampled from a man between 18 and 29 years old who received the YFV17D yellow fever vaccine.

The CDR3 DNA reads TGCGCCAGCAGCCACCTTGGGACAGGCCTTCGGGGGGAGCTGTTTTTT. Amino acids: CASSHLGTGLRGELFF. The chain combines TRBV4-3 with TRBJ2-2; TRBD1 matches at 8 bases. CDR3 length: 16 residues. With 3 bases clipped from V and 8 bases from J, the junction kept 11 bases outside the gene matches. Germline-derived CDR1 and CDR2 are LGHNA and YSLEER.